Below, 7 T cell receptor beta chains from the same sample are listed, as sequenced in a study of tumor and adjacent non-tumor tissue in lung cancer. RNA was extracted from bulk tissue without any cell sorting. Three rounds of nested PCR, following a modified ARM-PCR protocol, produced the TCRbeta library. From the multiplex PCR reads, TCRdb called clonotypes with MiXCR, one entry per CDR3 protein. The sample lists more than 75,000 distinct CDR3 sequences; 80% were seen once. The specimen was lung tumor tissue. All receptors derive from a woman between 45 and 60 years old with non-small cell lung cancer.

Worth noting for this clonotype: Lacking the conserved final phenylalanine or tryptophan, this CDR3 likely reflects a read error. This chain uses TRBV20-1 with TRBJ1-2; no firm D call. This CDR3 is 17 amino acids long. Germline V gives CDR1 DFQATT, CDR2 SNEGSKA (reference sequence). CDR3 amino acids: CSPRDQQRRRTFYGYTL. The DNA of the CDR3 is TGCAGTCCTAGAGATCAGCAGCGCCGGAGGACTTTCTATGGCTACACCTTG.

This clonotype was seen only a few times. A read error may produce the germline difference seen at one junction end. The V and J genes are TRBV11-2 and TRBJ1-3, with no clear D. From germline, CDR1 is SGHAT and CDR2 FQNNGV. There are 13 residues in the CDR3. The CDR3 DNA is TGTACCAGCAGCTCCCATCCTGGTTACACCATATATTTT. This translates into CTSSSHPGYTIYF.

V and J are TRBV12-3 or TRBV12-4 and TRBJ2-5; no reliable D call. Trimming stripped 2 bases from V and 5 bases from J, with 9 bases between. This CDR3 is 13 amino acids long. This CDR3 reads CASSLSTAETQYF. The CDR3 nucleotides are TGTGCCAGCAGTTTATCTACGGCGGAGACCCAGTACTTC.

In the case of this clonotype: Relative to the germline gene, one junction end is altered; a read error may explain this. V and J are TRBV20-1 and TRBJ1-2; D uncertain. This CDR3 contains 14 residues. The germline V gene has CDR1 DFQATT and CDR2 SNEGSKA (reference sequence). The CDR3 loop is CIAGARAANYGYTF. CDR3 DNA: TGCATTGCTGGAGCCAGAGCAGCTAACTATGGCTACACCTTC.

The V gene is TRBV20-1, the J gene TRBJ2-2; D perhaps matches TRBD1 (6 bases). The V gene lost 4 bases and the J gene lost 0 bases, with 15 bases spanning the gap. Germline loops: CDR1 DFQATT, CDR2 SNEGSKA (reference sequence). This CDR3 has 16 amino acids. CDR3 coding DNA: TGCAGTGCTAAATCTGTGGCAGGGGCGAACACCGGGGAGCTGTTTTTT. Translating gives CSAKSVAGANTGELFF.

The chain is built from TRBV21-1 and TRBJ2-3; TRBD1, the D gene given by the table, was not confirmed from the DNA. TRBV21-1 is given as a pseudogene. CDR3 length: 16 amino acids. The CDR3 coding sequence is TGTGCCAGCAGCCCAGGCGGGGCCGTGTATACAGATACGCAGTATTTT. Residues: CASSPGGAVYTDTQYF.

Comments on this clonotype: Compared with germline, one end of the junction differs, possibly owing to a read error. The chain couples TRBV20-1 to TRBJ2-2; D not certain. The CDR3 has 18 residues. CDR1 DFQATT and CDR2 SNEGSKA come from the germline V gene (reference sequence). As DNA, the CDR3 is TGCTGTGCTAGAGAAGATGCTTTCGGAGAGGCCTTCGGCGGGGAGCTGTTTTTT. The encoded protein is CCAREDAFGEAFGGELFF.